This T cell receptor (beta chain) comes out of a study of radiotherapy plus CTLA-4 blockade in lung cancer. The assay was immunoSEQ multiplex PCR, and TCRdb's table has in-frame clones only and misses some. Of about 40,000 clones listed, more than 65% were seen once; the top ten hold 9.5% to 10%. Study observations and caveats: It was early blood T cell clone dynamics, with interferon-beta, that reportedly best predicted response.

Focal radiation and CTLA-4 blockade (ipilimumab) were tested in chemo-refractory metastatic non-small-cell lung cancer patients. In the case of this clone: Its target is unknown.

This sequence was found in a human donor with non-small cell lung cancer who had stable disease on radiotherapy plus ipilimumab. Sequenced here: peripheral blood, sampled from a patient treated with radiotherapy plus ipilimumab.

CDR3 sequence: CASSQARTEKARGYTF. The CDR3 DNA follows: TGCGCCAGCAGCCAAGCCCGGACAGAAAAAGCGAGGGGCTACACCTTC. The chain couples TRBV4-1 to TRBJ1-2; weak D call: TRBD1 (6 bases). The CDR3 runs 16 residues. Germline V gene lookup returns CDR1 MGHRA and CDR2 YSYEKL. Trimming took off 1 base at V and 8 bases at J, with 20 bases between the two ends.